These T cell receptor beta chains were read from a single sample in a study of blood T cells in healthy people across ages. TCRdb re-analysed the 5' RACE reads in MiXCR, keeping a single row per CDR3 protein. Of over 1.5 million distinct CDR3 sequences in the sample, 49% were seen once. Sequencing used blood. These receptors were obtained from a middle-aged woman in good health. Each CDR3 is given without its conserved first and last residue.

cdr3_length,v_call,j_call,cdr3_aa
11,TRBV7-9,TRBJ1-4,ASSLWGFEKLF
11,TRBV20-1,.,SASLAGNYEQY
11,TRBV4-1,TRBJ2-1,ASSQTRSNEQF
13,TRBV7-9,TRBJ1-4,ASRGGSILNEKLF
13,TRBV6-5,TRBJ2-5,ASSYGRGLVETQY
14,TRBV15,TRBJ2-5,ATSRDPGLADETQY
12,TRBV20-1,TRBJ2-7,SARRVRVNYEQY
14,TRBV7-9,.,ASSDSGRGGVETQY
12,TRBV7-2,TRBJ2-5,ASNLDRDPWTQY
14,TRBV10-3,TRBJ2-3,AISEGQGLYTDTQY
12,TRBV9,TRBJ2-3,ASSDALPTDTQY
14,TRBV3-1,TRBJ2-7,ASSLISGTGAREQY
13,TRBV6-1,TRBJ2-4,ASSEGGKAKNIQY
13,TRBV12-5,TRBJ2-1,ASGIPGGAGDEQF
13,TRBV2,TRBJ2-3,ASSILGSYTDTQY
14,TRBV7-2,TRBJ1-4,ASSLVPGTANEKLF
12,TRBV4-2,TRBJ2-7,ASSQDLWSYEQY
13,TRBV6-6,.,ASSSHGGGDVEQY
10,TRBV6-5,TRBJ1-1,ARDKKNTEAF
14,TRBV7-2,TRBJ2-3,ASSLVDRLSTDTQY
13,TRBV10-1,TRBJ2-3,ASSAAGGRTDTQY
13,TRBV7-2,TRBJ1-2,ASSLEGGVHYGYT
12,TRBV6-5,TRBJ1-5,ASSLTDGYQPQH
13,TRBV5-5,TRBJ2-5,ASSLGWNPNGEQY
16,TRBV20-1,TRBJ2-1,SARDMAGLAGGLNEQF
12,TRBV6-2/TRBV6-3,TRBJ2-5,ASRDTGTLPGLY
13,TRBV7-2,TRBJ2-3,ASSLNRVSTDTQY
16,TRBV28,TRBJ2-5,ASSFGQGASHPTGTQY
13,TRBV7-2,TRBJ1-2,ASSARQATNYGYT
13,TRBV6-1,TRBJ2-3,ASSGQGGSTDTQY
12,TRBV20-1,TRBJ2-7,SASGRRNTYEQY
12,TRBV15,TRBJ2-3,ATSASRGADTQY
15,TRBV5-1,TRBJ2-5,ASSLFAITGGEGTQY
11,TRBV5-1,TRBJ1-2,ASSLERQSGYT
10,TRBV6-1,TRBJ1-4,ASAYLSEKLF
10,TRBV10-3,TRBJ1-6,AIRTDNSPLH
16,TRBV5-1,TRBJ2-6,ASSPRRQGDSGANVLP
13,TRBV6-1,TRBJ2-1,ASSYSAYSYNEQF
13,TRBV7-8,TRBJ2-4,ASSTDPTGERPQY
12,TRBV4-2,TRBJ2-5,ASSPGQPKKTQY
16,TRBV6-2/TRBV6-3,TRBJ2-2,ASRSSPRHLQNTGELF
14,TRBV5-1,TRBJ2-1,ASRRTGGLTYNEQF
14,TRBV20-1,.,SASGGPQKAYNEQY
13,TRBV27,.,ASSLAGASYNEQY
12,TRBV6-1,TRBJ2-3,ASSGSRGTDTQY